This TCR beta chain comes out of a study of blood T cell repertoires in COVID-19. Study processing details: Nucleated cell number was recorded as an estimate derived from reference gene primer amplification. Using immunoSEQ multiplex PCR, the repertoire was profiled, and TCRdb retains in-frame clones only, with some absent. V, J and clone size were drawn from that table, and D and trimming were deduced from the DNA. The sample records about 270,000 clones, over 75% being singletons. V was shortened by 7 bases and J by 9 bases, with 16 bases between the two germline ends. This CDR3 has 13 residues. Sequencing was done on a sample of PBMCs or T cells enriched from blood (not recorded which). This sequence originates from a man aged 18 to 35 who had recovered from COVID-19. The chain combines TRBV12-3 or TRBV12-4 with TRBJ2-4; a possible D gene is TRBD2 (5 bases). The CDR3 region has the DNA TGTGCCAGCACCCTAAGCGGTTTTGGCATTCAGTACTTC. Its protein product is CASTLSGFGIQYF.